A single sample is the source of the 5 T cell receptor beta chains below, sequenced in a study of spatial heterogeneity in lung cancer. TCRdb reanalysed the 5' RACE reads using MiXCR and keeps one entry per CDR3 protein. Found here are 35,000 to 45,000 distinct CDR3 sequences, around 7.6% of them singletons; the top ten hold approximately 9.8%. Noted time point: blood at routine non-recurrence follow-up after resection. The source material was PBMCs, sampled at follow-up. These receptor sequences come from a male donor with early-stage non-small cell lung cancer.

This clonotype has ten or more counts. The genes are TRBV29-1 and TRBJ2-6, with 9 bases that match TRBD1. The CDR3 contains 17 residues. CDR1 and CDR2 from the germline V gene are SQVTM and ANQGSEA. With 6 bases clipped from V and 0 bases from J, the junction kept 9 bases outside the gene matches. CDR3 protein: CSVMGQGLSSGANVLTF. The CDR3 bases are TGCAGCGTGATGGGACAGGGCCTGAGCTCTGGGGCCAACGTCCTGACTTTC.

This clonotype turned up a few times. This chain links TRBV4-1 with TRBJ1-1; D gene unclear. Germline CDR1 MGHRA, CDR2 YSYEKL. This CDR3 region has 16 residues. V was cut by 0 bases and J by 5 bases, with 16 bases left in between. In nucleotides, the CDR3 is TGCGCCAGCAGCCAAGATCAGAAAGGGAGAGTTACTGAAGCTTTCTTT. Translation: CASSQDQKGRVTEAFF.

This clonotype showed up many times. The chain joins TRBV29-1 to TRBJ2-5, with D possibly being TRBD2 (5 bases). Germline V CDR1 and CDR2: SQVTM, ANQGSEA. Deletions cut 3 bases from V and 3 bases from J, with 8 bases between. There are 12 residues in the CDR3. The CDR3 region has the DNA TGCAGCGTTGAGCCCGGGGAAGAGACCCAGTACTTC. Translated: CSVEPGEETQYF. Together with reference TRBV29-1 and TRBJ2-5, the CDR3 gives the full variable domain: SAVISQKPSRDICQRGTSLTIQCQVDSQVTMMFWYRQQPGQSLTLIATANQGSEATYESGFVIDKFPISRPNLTFSTLTVSNMSPEDSSIYLCSVEPGEETQYFGPGTRLLVL.

This clonotype showed up many times. DNA for the CDR3: TGCAGTGCTCCGCGCAAAACTGAGCAGTTCTTC. It is translated as CSAPRKTEQFF. V is TRBV20-1 and J is TRBJ2-1, with D uncertain. CDR3 length: 11 amino acids. Germline values: CDR1 DFQATT, CDR2 SNEGSKA (reference sequence). Trimming removed 5 bases from V and 9 bases from J, with 11 bases in between.

Worth noting for this clonotype: This may come from a read error, since a much larger clone is one base off. This chain uses TRBV3-1 with TRBJ2-7; 10 bases align to TRBD1. Germline V CDR1 and CDR2: LGHDT, YNNKEL (reference sequence). This CDR3 region has 15 residues. CDR3 nucleotide sequence: TGTGTCAGCAGCCAAGCTGACAGGGGGCCGTATGAGCAGTACTTC. It codes for CVSSQADRGPYEQYF.